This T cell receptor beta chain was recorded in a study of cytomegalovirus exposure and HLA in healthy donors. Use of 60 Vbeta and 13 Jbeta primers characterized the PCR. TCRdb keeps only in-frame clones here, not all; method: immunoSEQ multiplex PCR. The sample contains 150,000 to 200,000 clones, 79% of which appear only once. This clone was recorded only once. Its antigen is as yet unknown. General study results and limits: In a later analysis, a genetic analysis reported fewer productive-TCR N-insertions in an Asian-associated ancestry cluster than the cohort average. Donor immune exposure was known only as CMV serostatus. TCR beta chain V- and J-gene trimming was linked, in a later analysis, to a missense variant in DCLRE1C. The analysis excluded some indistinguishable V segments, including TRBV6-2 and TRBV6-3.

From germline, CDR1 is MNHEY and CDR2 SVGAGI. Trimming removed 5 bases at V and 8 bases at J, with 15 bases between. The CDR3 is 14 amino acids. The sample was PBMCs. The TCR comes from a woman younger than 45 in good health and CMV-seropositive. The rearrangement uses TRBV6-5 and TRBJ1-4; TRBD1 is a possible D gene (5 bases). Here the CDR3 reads CASSGRTGGEKLFF. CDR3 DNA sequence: TGTGCCAGCAGTGGGCGGACCGGGGGAGAAAAACTGTTTTTT.